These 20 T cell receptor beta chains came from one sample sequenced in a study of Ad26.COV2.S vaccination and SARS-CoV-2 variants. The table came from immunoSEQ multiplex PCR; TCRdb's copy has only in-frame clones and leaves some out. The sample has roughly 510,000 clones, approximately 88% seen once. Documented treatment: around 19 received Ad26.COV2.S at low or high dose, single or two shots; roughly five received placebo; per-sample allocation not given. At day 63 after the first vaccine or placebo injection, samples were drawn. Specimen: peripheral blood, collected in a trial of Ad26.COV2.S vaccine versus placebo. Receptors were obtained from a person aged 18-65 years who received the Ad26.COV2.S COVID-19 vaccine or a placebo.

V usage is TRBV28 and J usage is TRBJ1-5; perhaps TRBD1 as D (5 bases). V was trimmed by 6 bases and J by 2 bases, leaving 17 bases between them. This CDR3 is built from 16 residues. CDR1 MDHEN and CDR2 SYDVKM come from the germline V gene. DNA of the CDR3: TGTGCCAGCAGACCGCCCGGGGGGTCCGGCAATCAGCCCCAGCATTTT. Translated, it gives CASRPPGGSGNQPQHF.

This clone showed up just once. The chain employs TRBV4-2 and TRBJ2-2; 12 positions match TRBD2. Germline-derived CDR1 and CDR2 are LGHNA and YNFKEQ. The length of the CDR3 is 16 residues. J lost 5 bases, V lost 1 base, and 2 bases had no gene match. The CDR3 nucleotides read TGTGCCAGCAGCCAAGTTCTAGCGGGGGGGACCGGGGAGCTGTTTTTT. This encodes CASSQVLAGGTGELFF.

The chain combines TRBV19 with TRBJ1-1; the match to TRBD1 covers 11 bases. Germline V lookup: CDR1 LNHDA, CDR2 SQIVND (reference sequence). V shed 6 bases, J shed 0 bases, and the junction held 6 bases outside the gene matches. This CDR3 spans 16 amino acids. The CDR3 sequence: CASRRTGGLLNTEAFF. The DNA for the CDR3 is TGTGCCAGTAGGAGGACAGGGGGCCTCTTGAACACTGAAGCTTTCTTT.

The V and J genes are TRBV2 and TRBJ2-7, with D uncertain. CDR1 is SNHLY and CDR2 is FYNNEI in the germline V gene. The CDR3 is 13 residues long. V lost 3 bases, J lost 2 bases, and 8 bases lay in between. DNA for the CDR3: TGTGCCAGCAGTGAGGACGCAACCTACGAGCAGTACTTC. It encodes CASSEDATYEQYF.

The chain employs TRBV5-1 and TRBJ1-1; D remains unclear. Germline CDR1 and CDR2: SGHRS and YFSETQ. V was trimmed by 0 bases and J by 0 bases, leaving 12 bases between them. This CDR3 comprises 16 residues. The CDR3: CASSLVGQPMNTEAFF. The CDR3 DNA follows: TGCGCCAGCAGCTTGGTCGGGCAGCCCATGAACACTGAAGCTTTCTTT.

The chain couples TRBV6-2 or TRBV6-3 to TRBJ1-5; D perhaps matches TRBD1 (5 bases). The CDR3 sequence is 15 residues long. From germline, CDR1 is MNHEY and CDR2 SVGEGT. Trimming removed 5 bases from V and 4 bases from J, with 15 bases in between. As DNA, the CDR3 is TGTGCCAGCAGTCCCTCACTGAGGGGTAATCAGCCCCAGCATTTT. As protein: CASSPSLRGNQPQHF.

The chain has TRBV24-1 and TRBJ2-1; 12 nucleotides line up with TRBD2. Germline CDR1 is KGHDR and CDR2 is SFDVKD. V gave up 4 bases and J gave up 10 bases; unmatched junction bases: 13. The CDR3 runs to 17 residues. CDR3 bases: TGTGCCACCAGTGACCAAGCTAGCGGGAGGGCCTATCGCGAGCAGTTCTTC. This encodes CATSDQASGRAYREQFF.

CDR3 nucleotide sequence: TGTGCCAGCAGCTTAATACTTGGGTTGGGGGAAAAACTGTTTTTT. Protein sequence: CASSLILGLGEKLFF. The rearrangement uses TRBV7-9 and TRBJ1-4; D unclear. V dropped 2 bases and J dropped 8 bases, with 15 bases sitting between them. Per germline, CDR1 SEHNR and CDR2 FQNEAQ (reference sequence). The CDR3 consists of 15 residues.

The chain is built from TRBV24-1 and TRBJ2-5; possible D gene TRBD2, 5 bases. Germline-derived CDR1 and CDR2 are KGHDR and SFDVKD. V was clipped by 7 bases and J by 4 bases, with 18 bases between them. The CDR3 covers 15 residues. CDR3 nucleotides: TGTGCCACCAGCGATACCAGGTCGGCGGGAGAGACCCAGTACTTC. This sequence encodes CATSDTRSAGETQYF.

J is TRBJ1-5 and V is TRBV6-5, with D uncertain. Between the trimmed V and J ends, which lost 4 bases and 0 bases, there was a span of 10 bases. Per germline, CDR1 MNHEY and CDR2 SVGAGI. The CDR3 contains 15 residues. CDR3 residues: CASSLNGYSNQPQHF. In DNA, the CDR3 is TGTGCCAGCAGTTTGAATGGATATAGCAATCAGCCCCAGCATTTT.

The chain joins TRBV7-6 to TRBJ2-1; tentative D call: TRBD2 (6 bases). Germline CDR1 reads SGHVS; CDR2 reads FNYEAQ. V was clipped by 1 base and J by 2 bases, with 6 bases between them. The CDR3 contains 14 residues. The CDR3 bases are TGTGCCAGCAGCTTAGGCGGGACCTACAATGAGCAGTTCTTC. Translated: CASSLGGTYNEQFF. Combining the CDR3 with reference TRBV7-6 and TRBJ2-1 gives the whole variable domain GAGVSQSPRYKVTKRGQDVALRCDPISGHVSLYWYRQALGQGPEFLTYFNYEAQQDKSGLPNDRFSAERPEGSISTLTIQRTEQRDSAMYRCASSLGGTYNEQFFGPGTRLTVL.

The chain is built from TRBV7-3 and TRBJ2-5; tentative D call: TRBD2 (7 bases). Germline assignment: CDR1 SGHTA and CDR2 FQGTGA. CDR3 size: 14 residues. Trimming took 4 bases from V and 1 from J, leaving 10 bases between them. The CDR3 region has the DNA TGTGCCAGCAGCTCCGGGGGGCCCCAAGAGACCCAGTACTTC. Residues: CASSSGGPQETQYF.

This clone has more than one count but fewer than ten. CDR3 sequence: CASRPDREYGYTF. As DNA, the CDR3 is TGCGCCAGCAGACCGGACAGGGAATATGGCTACACCTTC. V is TRBV5-1 and J is TRBJ1-2, with TRBD1 identical over 8 bases. The CDR3 extends over 13 amino acids. In germline, CDR1 is SGHRS, CDR2 YFSETQ. J gave up 5 bases and V 5 bases, and 5 bases lay outside the gene matches.

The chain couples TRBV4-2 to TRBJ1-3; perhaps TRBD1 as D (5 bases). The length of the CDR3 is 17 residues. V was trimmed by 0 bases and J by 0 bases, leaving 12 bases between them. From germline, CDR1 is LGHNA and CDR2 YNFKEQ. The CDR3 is CASSQESQAISGNTIYF. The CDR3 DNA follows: TGTGCCAGCAGCCAAGAGTCACAGGCTATCTCTGGAAACACCATATATTTT.

In DNA, the CDR3 is TGTGCCAGCAGCTTAAAGACTAGCGGGAGGGATGAGCAGTTCTTC. Its protein product is CASSLKTSGRDEQFF. This chain joins TRBV7-3 and TRBJ2-1; TRBD2 aligns across 14 bases. CDR3 length: 15 residues. Trimming removed 1 base from V and 8 bases from J; junction bases left unmatched: 1. CDR1 SGHTA and CDR2 FQGTGA come from the germline V gene.

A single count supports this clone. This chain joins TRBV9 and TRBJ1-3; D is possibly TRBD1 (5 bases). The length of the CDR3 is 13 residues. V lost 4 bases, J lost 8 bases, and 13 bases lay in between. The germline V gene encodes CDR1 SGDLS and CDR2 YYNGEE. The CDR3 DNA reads TGTGCCAGCAGCTCTGGGGGTCAGGACACCATATATTTT. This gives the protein CASSSGGQDTIYF.

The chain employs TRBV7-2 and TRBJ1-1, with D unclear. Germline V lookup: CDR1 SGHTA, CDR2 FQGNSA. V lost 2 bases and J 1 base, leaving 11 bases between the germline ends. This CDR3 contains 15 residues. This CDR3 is CASSLTPDPNTEAFF. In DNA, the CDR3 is TGTGCCAGCAGCTTAACCCCGGACCCGAACACTGAAGCTTTCTTT. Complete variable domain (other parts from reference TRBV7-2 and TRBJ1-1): GAGVSQSPSNKVTEKGKDVELRCDPISGHTALYWYRQSLGQGLEFLIYFQGNSAPDKSGLPSDRFSAERTGGSVSTLTIQRTQQEDSAVYLCASSLTPDPNTEAFFGQGTRLTVV.

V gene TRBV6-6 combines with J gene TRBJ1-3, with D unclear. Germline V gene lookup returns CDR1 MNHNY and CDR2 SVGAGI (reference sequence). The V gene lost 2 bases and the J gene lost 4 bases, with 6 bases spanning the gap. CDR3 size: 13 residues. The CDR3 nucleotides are TGTGCCAGCAGTTACCTCTCAGGAAACACCATATATTTT. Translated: CASSYLSGNTIYF.

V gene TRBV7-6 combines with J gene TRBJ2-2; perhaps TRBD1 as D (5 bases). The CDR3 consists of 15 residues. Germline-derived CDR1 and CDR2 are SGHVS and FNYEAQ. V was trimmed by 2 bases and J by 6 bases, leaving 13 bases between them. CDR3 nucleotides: TGTGCCAGCAGCTTAAGCGACAGCGCCTCCGGGGAGCTGTTTTTT. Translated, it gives CASSLSDSASGELFF.

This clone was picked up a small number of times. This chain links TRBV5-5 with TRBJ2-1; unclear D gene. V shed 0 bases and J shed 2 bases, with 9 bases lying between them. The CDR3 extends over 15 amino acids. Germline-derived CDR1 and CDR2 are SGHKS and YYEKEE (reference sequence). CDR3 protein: CASSLGGRPYNEQFF. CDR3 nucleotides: TGTGCCAGCAGCTTGGGAGGAAGACCCTACAATGAGCAGTTCTTC.